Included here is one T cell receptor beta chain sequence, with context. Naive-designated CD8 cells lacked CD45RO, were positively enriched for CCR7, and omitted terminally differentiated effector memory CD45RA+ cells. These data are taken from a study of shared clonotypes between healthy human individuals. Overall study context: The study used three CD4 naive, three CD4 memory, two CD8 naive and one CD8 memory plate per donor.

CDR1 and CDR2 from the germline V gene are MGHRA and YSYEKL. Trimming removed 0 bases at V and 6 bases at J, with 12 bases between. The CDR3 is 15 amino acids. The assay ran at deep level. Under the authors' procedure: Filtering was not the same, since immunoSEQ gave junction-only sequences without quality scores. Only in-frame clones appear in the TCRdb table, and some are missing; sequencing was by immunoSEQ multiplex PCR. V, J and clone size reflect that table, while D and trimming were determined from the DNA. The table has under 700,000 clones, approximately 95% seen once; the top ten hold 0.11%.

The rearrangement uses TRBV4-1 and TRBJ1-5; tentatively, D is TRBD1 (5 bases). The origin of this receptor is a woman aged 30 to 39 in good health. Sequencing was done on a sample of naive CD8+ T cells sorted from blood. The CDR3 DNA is TGCGCCAGCAGCCAAGACTCCAGGGCGAGTCAGCCCCAGCATTTT. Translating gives CASSQDSRASQPQHF.